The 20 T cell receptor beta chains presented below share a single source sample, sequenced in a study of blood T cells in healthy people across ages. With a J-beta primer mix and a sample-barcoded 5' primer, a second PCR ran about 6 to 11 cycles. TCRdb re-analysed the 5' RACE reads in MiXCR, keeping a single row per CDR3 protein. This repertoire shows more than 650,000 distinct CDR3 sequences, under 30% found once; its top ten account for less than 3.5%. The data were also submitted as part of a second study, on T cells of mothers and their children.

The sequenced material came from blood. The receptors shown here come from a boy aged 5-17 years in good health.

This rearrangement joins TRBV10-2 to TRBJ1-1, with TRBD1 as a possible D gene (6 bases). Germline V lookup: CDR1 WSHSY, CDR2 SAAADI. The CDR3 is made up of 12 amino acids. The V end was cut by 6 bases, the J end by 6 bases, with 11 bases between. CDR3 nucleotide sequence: TGCGCCAGCAGGCAGGGGTTCGCTGAAGCTTTCTTT. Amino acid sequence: CASRQGFAEAFF.

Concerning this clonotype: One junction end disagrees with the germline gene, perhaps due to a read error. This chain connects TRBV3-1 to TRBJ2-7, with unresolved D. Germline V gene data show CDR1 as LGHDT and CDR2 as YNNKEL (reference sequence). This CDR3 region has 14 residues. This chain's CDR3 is CASSQRVGSYEQYF. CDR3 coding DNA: TGTGCCAGCAGCCAACGGGTGGGGTCATACGAGCAGTATTTC.

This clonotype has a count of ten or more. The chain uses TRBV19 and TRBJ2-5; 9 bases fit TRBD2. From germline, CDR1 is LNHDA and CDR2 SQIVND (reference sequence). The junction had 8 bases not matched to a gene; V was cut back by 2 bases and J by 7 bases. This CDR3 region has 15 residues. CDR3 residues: CASSIFPSGAGTQYF. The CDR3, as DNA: TGTGCCAGTAGTATATTTCCTAGCGGGGCTGGGACCCAGTACTTC. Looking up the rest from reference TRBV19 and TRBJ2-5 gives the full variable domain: DGGITQSPKYLFRKEGQNVTLSCEQNLNHDAMYWYRQDPGQGLRLIYYSQIVNDFQKGDIAEGYSVSREKKESFPLTVTSAQKNPTAFYLCASSIFPSGAGTQYFGPGTRLLVL.

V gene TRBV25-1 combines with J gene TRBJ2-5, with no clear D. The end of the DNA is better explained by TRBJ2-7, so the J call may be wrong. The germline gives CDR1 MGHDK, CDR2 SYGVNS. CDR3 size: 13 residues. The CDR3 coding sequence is TGTGCCAGCAGTGAAAACAGCTACTACGAGCAGTACTTC. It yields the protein CASSENSYYEQYF.

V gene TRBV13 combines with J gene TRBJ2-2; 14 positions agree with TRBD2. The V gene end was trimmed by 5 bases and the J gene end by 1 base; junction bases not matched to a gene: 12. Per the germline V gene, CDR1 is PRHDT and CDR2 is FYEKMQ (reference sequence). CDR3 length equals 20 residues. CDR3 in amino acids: CASSRETPGLAGVNTGELFF. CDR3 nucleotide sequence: TGTGCCAGCAGCAGGGAGACCCCGGGACTAGCGGGAGTGAACACCGGGGAGCTGTTTTTT.

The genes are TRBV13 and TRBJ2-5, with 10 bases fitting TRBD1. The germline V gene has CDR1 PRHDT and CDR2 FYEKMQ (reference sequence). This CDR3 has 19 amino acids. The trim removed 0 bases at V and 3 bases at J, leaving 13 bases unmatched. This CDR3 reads CASSLGTGTGAMPKETQYF. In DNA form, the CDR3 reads TGTGCCAGCAGCTTAGGAACCGGGACAGGGGCCATGCCCAAAGAGACCCAGTACTTC.

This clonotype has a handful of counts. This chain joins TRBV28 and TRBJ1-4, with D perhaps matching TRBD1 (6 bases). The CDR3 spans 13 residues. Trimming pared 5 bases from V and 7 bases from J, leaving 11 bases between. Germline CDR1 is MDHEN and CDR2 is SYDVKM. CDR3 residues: CASSQGGGEKLFF. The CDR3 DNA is TGTGCCAGCAGTCAGGGAGGGGGTGAAAAACTGTTTTTT.

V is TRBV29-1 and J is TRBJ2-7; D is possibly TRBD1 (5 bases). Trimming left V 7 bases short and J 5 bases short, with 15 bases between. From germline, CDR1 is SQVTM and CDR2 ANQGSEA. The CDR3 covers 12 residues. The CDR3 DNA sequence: TGCAGCGCCACCCTGGACACGCACGAGCAGTACTTC. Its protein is CSATLDTHEQYF.

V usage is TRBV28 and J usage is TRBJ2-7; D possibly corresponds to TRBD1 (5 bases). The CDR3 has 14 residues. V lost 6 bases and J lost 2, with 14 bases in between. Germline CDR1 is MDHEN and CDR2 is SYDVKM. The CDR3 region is CASRSAQGTYEQYF. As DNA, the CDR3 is TGTGCCAGCAGGAGCGCGCAGGGAACCTACGAGCAGTACTTC.

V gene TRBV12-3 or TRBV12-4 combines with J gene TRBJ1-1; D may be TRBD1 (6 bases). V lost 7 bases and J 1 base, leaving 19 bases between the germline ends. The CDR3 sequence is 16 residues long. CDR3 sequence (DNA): TGTGCCAGCATCCCTGGGCACAGGGATGGGAACACTGAAGCTTTCTTT. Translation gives CASIPGHRDGNTEAFF.

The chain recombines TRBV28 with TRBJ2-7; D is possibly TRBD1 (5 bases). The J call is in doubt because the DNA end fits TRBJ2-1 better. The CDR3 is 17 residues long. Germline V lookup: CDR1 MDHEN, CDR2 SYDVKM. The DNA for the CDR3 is TGTGCCAGCAGTTTAAATGGTATGGGGCCAACAATGAATGAGCAGTTCTTC. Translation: CASSLNGMGPTMNEQFF.

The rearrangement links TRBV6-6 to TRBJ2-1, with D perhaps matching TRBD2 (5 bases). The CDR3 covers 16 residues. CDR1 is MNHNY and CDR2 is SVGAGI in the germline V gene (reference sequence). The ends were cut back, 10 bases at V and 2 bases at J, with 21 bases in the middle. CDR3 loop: CATRTGTNSAYNEQFF. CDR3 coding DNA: TGTGCCACACGTACGGGAACCAACTCGGCCTACAATGAGCAGTTCTTC.

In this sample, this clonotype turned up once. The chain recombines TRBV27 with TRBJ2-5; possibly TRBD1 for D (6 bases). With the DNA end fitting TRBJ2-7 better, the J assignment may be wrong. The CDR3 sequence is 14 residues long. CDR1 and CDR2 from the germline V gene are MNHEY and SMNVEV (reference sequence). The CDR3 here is CASSFAWGHYEQYF. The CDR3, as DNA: TGTGCCAGCAGTTTTGCGTGGGGGCACTACGAGCAGTACTTC.

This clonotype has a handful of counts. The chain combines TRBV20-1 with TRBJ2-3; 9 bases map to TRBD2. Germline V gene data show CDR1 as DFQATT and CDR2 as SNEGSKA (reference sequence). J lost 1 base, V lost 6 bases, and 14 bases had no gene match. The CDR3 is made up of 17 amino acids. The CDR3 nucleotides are TGCAGTGCGACCCCTCCTGGCGGGGGGGCCCGCACAGATACGCAGTATTTT. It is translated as CSATPPGGGARTDTQYF.

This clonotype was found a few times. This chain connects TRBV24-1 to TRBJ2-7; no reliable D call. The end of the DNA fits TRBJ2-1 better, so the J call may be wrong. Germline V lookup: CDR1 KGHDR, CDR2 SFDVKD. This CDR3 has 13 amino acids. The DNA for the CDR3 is TGTGCCACCAGTGGCCTCGAGAGGAAGGAGCAGTTCTTC. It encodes CATSGLERKEQFF.

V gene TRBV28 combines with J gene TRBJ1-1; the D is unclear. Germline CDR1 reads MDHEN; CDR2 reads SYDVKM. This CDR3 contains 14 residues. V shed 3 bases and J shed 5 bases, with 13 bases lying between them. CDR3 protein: CASSFTSKATEAFF. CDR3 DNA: TGTGCCAGCAGTTTCACCTCTAAGGCTACTGAAGCTTTCTTT.

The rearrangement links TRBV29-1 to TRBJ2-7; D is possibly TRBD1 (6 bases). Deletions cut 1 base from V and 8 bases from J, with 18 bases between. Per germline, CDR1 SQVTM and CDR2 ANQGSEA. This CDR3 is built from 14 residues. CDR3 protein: CSVEVPFDRLKQYF. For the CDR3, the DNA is TGCAGCGTTGAAGTCCCGTTCGACAGGCTGAAGCAGTACTTC.

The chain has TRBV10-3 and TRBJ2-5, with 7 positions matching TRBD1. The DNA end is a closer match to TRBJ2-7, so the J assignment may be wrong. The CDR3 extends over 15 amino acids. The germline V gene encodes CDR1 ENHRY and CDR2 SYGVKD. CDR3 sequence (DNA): TGTGCCATCAGTGAGTTACTGACAGGGAAATACGAGCAGTACTTC. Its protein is CAISELLTGKYEQYF.

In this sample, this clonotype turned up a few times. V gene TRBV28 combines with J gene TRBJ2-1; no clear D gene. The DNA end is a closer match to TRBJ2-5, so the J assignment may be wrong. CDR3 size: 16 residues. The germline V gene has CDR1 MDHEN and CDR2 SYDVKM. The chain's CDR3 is CASSLSRLRHPETQYF. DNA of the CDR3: TGTGCCAGCAGTTTATCCCGACTTCGACACCCAGAGACCCAGTACTTC.

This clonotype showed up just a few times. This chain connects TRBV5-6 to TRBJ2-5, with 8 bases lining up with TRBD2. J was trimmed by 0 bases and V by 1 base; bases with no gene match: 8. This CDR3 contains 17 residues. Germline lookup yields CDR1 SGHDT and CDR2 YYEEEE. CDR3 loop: CASSLSLLAGNQETQYF. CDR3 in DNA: TGTGCCAGCAGCTTGTCCCTTTTAGCGGGGAACCAAGAGACCCAGTACTTC.